This T cell receptor (beta chain) was observed in a study of cytomegalovirus exposure and HLA in healthy donors. Across the whole study: The use of the same platform for the 95 to 150 validation repertoires and the 600 to 700 first-cohort repertoires was reported by a later analysis.

Clones were sequenced by immunoSEQ multiplex PCR, and TCRdb holds only the in-frame ones, with some missing. This sample has some 260,000 clones; roughly 87% occur once, and the top ten carry 9.5% to 15%. Separate from the roughly 730-subject first cohort, the approximately 120-subject validation cohort was the one that the donors belonged to. Trimming cost V 7 bases and J 7 bases; bases outside gene matches: 8. Germline loops: CDR1 MNHEY, CDR2 SVGAGI. The CDR3 runs to 13 residues. This clone has just one count. Sequenced sample: PBMCs. J is TRBJ1-2 and V is TRBV6-5; TRBD1 matches at 8 bases. The source of this sequence is a man younger than 35 in good health and CMV-seropositive. The CDR3 bases are TGTGCCAGCACACAGGACAGGGCGGCTGGCTACACCTTC. Residues: CASTQDRAAGYTF.